One and the same sample provided the 3 T cell receptor beta chains below, sequenced in a study of control samples from healthy donors and cancer patients. Assay used: immunoSEQ multiplex PCR; TCRdb lists only in-frame clones, some missing. The profile shows about 92,000 clones, more than 75% of them singletons. What was sequenced was blood. The receptor source for this set is a woman in her sixties in good health.

The chain recombines TRBV11-2 with TRBJ2-7; the D is unclear. The germline gives CDR1 SGHAT, CDR2 FQNNGV. The CDR3 extends over 12 amino acids. V lost 4 bases to trimming and J lost 2 bases, with 6 bases between them. The DNA of the CDR3 is TGTGCCAGCAGCTCCCTTCCCTACGAGCAGTACTTC. Encoded protein: CASSSLPYEQYF. Filled out from reference TRBV11-2 and TRBJ2-7, the complete variable domain reads EAGVAQSPRYKIIEKRQSVAFWCNPISGHATLYWYQQILGQGPKLLIQFQNNGVVDDSQLPKDRFSAERLKGVDSTLKIQPAKLEDSAVYLCASSSLPYEQYFGPGTRLTVT.

The DNA for the CDR3 is TGTGCCAGCAGTTTTGGCCGGGACGGAGGAGCTTTCTTT. Its protein is CASSFGRDGGAFF. The rearrangement links TRBV12-3 or TRBV12-4 to TRBJ1-1; perhaps TRBD1 as D (5 bases). The V and J ends lost 3 bases and 10 bases respectively, with 15 bases between them. The CDR3 covers 13 residues.

This clone showed up just a few times. This chain uses TRBV5-1 with TRBJ2-2, with D perhaps being TRBD1 or TRBD2 (5 bases each). The germline V gene has CDR1 SGHRS and CDR2 YFSETQ. The CDR3 covers 15 residues. Trimming took off 4 bases at V and 7 bases at J, with 17 bases between the two ends. The CDR3 here is CASSPGVGVIGELFF. The CDR3 nucleotides are TGCGCCAGCAGCCCCGGGGTAGGGGTTATCGGGGAGCTGTTTTTT.